This paragraph reports one T cell receptor beta chain. The data were taken from a study of neoadjuvant nivolumab and ipilimumab in lung cancer. The protocol was immunoSEQ multiplex PCR, while the TCRdb copy is restricted to in-frame clones and leaves out a portion. The sample holds approximately 40,000 clones, roughly 89% seen once. Source: peripheral blood, taken before neoadjuvant nivolumab, alone or with ipilimumab. The TCR originated in an adult with non-small cell lung cancer.

CDR3 in amino acids: CASSRDFNEQFF. The CDR3 DNA sequence: TGTGCCAGCAGCCGGGACTTCAATGAGCAGTTCTTC. The genes are TRBV5-6 and TRBJ2-1; TRBD2 might be the D (6 bases). The CDR3 spans 12 residues. The germline gives CDR1 SGHDT, CDR2 YYEEEE. V lost 4 bases and J lost 6, with 8 bases in between. Full variable domain (rest looked up from reference TRBV5-6 and TRBJ2-1): DAGVTQSPTHLIKTRGQQVTLRCSPKSGHDTVSWYQQALGQGPQFIFQYYEEEERQRGNFPDRFSGHQFPNYSSELNVNALLLGDSALYLCASSRDFNEQFFGPGTRLTVL.